What follows describes a single TCR beta chain. This sample is drawn from a study of blood T cell repertoires in COVID-19. The wider study: The United States, Italy and Spain were the sources of the acute and convalescent COVID-19 samples.

Cohorts were assigned according to the clinical history that participants reported. TCRdb's table, derived via immunoSEQ multiplex PCR, lists solely in-frame clones and lacks some. The sample consists of about 380,000 clones, around 87% of them appearing once. Per germline, CDR1 SGHDT and CDR2 YYEEEE. CDR3 length: 16 residues. Losses at the gene ends were 4 bases for V and 5 bases for J; bases not matched to a gene: 9. This sequence joins TRBV5-6 and TRBJ2-5, with 12 positions matching TRBD2. The sample comprised PBMCs or T cells enriched from blood (not recorded which). The clonotype comes from a young man who had recovered from COVID-19. In DNA, the CDR3 is TGTGCCAGCAGCCGAAGACTAGCGGGGGCCGCGGAGACCCAGTACTTC. Protein: CASSRRLAGAAETQYF.